In its sample, the clone carrying this T cell receptor beta chain was seen a few times. Its cognate antigen is unknown. The sample comes from a study of T cells in Graves' hyperthyroidism and ophthalmopathy. General study findings and limits: Ophthalmopathy stood apart from stable hyperthyroidism in a 13 V-J model. Appearing also in blood were most of the thyroid clonotypes expanded above 0.001.

Using RNA transcripts as the source, TCR beta CDR3 regions were amplified. A first-round RT-PCR of the TCR CDR3 used the HTBI primer set. TCRdb reprocessed the multiplex PCR reads via MiXCR and lists one record per CDR3 protein. The repertoire holds hundreds of thousands of distinct CDR3 sequences, with roughly 15% as singletons. From approximately 9.5 ml of fresh peripheral blood, PBMCs were isolated. The specimen sequenced was blood. The sequence was collected from a woman aged 18-29 years with Graves' ophthalmopathy.

As DNA, the CDR3 is TGTGCCAGCAGCGTAGAAGGAAACACCATATATTTT. Translating it yields CASSVEGNTIYF. The J gene is TRBJ1-3, the V gene TRBV9; D call uncertain. The CDR3 length is 12 residues. V was shortened by 0 bases and J by 4 bases, with 2 bases between the two germline ends. Germline assignment: CDR1 SGDLS and CDR2 YYNGEE. Looking up the rest from reference TRBV9 and TRBJ1-3 gives the full variable domain: DSGVTQTPKHLITATGQRVTLRCSPRSGDLSVYWYQQSLDQGLQFLIQYYNGEERAKGNILERFSAQQFPDLHSELNLSSLELGDSALYFCASSVEGNTIYFGEGSWLTVV.